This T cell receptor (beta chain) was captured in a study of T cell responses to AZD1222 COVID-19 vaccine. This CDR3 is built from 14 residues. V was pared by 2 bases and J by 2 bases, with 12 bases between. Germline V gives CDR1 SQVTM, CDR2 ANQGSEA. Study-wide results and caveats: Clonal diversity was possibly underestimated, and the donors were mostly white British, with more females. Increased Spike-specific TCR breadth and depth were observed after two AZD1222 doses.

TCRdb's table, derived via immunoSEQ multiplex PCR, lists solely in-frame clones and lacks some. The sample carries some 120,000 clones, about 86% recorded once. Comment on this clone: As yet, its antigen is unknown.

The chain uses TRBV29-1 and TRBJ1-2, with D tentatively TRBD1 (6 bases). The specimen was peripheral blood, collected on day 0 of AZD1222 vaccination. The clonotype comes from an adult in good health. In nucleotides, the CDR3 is TGCAGCGTTGAAATGGGGGCAGGGAACTATGGCTACACCTTC. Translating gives CSVEMGAGNYGYTF.